The 9 T cell receptor beta chains below all came from one sample that was sequenced in a study of T cell repertoires in cytomegalovirus infection (dated by TCRdb to the late 2010s). The run used an Illumina HiSeq 1500. TCRdb reworked the public reads: Q25 trimming with fastp, MiXCR clone assembly, productive beta chains retained. Identical CDR3 proteins give one entry, which carries the most common genes and DNA. The sample table records some 150,000 distinct CDR3 sequences; about 6.3% of these occur just once. Roughly 18% of the sample is held by the ten biggest clonotypes. Sequenced: PBMCs. The receptor source for this set is a human donor in good health (CMV status not recorded). Some clones in this sample may be carry-over from other donors' samples.

DNA for the CDR3: TGCAGCGTTTCCACAGGGGCGCGGGAAAAACTGTTTTTT. Translation: CSVSTGAREKLFF. The chain has TRBV29-1 and TRBJ1-4; 7 bases map to TRBD1. CDR1 SQVTM and CDR2 ANQGSEA come from the germline V gene. After removal of 5 bases from V and 8 bases from J, the junction contained 8 bases not matched to a gene. The CDR3 length is 13 residues.

The chain employs TRBV29-1 and TRBJ1-2, with D possibly TRBD1 on 6 matching bases. This CDR3 comprises 11 residues. The V end lost 3 bases, the J end lost 10 bases, and 12 bases lay between the germline ends. Per the germline V gene, CDR1 is SQVTM and CDR2 is ANQGSEA. CDR3 coding DNA: TGCAGCGTTGACCCGGCAGGGGTCTACACCTTC. It specifies CSVDPAGVYTF.

In this sample, this clonotype turned up a few times. The rearrangement joins TRBV6-2 or TRBV6-3 to TRBJ2-2, with TRBD2 identical over 9 bases. The V gene's germline CDR1 is MNHEY and CDR2 SVGEGT. CDR3 length equals 16 residues. V shed 2 bases and J 5 bases; nucleotides not matched to a gene: 6. The CDR3 DNA follows: TGTGCCAGCAGTTACCTGGCGGGGGGGCCGACCGGGGAGCTGTTTTTT. Its translation: CASSYLAGGPTGELFF.

This clonotype was observed at least ten times. The chain combines TRBV28 with TRBJ1-1; TRBD1 matches at 8 bases. Germline CDR1 is MDHEN and CDR2 is SYDVKM. Trimming at V came to 1 base and at J to 4 bases, leaving 11 bases not matched to a gene. CDR3 length: 17 residues. CDR3 bases: TGTGCCAGCAGTTTATTGTCAGGGGGCGGGGTGGGCACTGAAGCTTTCTTT. It specifies CASSLLSGGGVGTEAFF.

The chain uses TRBV25-1 and TRBJ1-1; D call uncertain. V was pared by 5 bases and J by 4 bases, with 11 bases between. The CDR3 is 13 residues long. Germline loops: CDR1 MGHDK, CDR2 SYGVNS. CDR3 nucleotides: TGTGCCAGCAGTCACAAATTCGGCACTGAAGCTTTCTTT. This translates into CASSHKFGTEAFF.

This clonotype was counted at least ten times. The rearrangement links TRBV7-2 to TRBJ2-5, with TRBD2 matching over 11 bases. Trimming took 4 bases from V and 5 from J; bases not matched to a gene: 9. The CDR3 has 16 residues. Germline loops: CDR1 SGHTA, CDR2 FQGNSA. The CDR3 sequence: CASSSLSGGDGETQYF. The CDR3 DNA is TGTGCCAGCAGCTCCCTTAGCGGGGGGGATGGTGAGACCCAGTACTTC.

J is TRBJ1-4 and V is TRBV5-5; a weak D match, TRBD1 (5 bases). This CDR3 is built from 15 residues. With 1 base removed from V and 8 bases from J, the gap between germline ends came to 15 bases. Per germline, CDR1 SGHKS and CDR2 YYEKEE (reference sequence). The CDR3 region has the DNA TGTGCCAGCAGCTTGACCAGGGACGGGGACGAAAAACTGTTTTTT. Translation: CASSLTRDGDEKLFF.

In this sample, this clonotype turned up a few times. The chain is built from TRBV10-3 and TRBJ2-3, with TRBD2 as a possible D gene (5 bases). V was shortened by 10 bases and J by 6 bases, with 17 bases between the two germline ends. The CDR3 consists of 13 residues. Germline CDR1 ENHRY, CDR2 SYGVKD. CDR3 sequence reads: CATIPGVGDTQYF. The CDR3 nucleotides are TGTGCCACGATCCCCGGGGTGGGGGATACGCAGTATTTT.

The table lists this clonotype with many counts. The J gene is TRBJ1-4, the V gene TRBV6-1, with D hard to call. V gave up 11 bases and J gave up 8 bases, with 6 bases separating them. In germline, CDR1 is MNHNS, CDR2 SASEGT. The CDR3 is 9 amino acids. The DNA for the CDR3 is TGTGCCCGATCGGAAAAACTGTTTTTT. Residues: CARSEKLFF.